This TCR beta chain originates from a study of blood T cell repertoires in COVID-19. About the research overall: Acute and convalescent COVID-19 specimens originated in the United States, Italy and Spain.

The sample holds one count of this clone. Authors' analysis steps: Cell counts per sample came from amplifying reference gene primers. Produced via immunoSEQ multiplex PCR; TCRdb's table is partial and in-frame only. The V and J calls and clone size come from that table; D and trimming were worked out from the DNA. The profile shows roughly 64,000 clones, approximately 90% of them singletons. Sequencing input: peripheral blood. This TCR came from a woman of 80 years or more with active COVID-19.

The CDR3 is CASSPSSSYEQYF. CDR3 bases: TGTGCCAGCAGCCCCTCCTCCTCCTACGAGCAGTACTTC. The chain combines TRBV7-9 with TRBJ2-7; no reliable D call. Per the germline V gene, CDR1 is SEHNR and CDR2 is FQNEAQ (reference sequence). CDR3 length: 13 amino acids. V lost 5 bases, J lost 0 bases, and 8 bases lay in between.